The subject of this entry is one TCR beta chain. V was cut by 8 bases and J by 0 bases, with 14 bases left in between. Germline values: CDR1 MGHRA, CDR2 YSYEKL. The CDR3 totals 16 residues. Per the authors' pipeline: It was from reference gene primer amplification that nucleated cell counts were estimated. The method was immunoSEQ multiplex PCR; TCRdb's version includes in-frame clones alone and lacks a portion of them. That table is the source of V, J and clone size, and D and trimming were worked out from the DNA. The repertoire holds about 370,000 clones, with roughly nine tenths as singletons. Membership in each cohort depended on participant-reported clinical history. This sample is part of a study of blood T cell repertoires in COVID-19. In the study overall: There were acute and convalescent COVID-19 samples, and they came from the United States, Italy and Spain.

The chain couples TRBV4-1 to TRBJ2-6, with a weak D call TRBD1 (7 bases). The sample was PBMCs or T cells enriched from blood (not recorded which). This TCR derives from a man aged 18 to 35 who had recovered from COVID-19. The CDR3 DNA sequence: TGCGCCAGCGGAGGGACAGCCCGCTCTGGGGCCAACGTCCTGACTTTC. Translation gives CASGGTARSGANVLTF.